This T cell receptor (beta chain) was obtained from a study of T cells expressing NK-cell markers. About the study: Sorted CD3+CD56-NKG2C+, CD3+CD56+NKG2C- and CD3+CD56+NKG2C+ T cells were the source of the TCR beta repertoires. Seven HCMV-seropositive donors and one seronegative donor made up the eight sequenced donors.

CDR3 size: 16 residues. Libraries used 5'RACE template switching adding universal primer site and UMIs. Following a re-call of the 5' RACE reads, TCRdb has one entry per CDR3 protein and lacks DNA. This sample's table has almost 450,000 distinct CDR3 sequences. Study-level results: Leadership of the CD3+CD56-NKG2C+ fraction also belonged to these clonotypes in several donors.

A word on this clonotype: Its antigen is as yet unknown.

The chain couples TRBV12-3 or TRBV12-4 to TRBJ2-2; TCRdb lists TRBD1, though no DNA is available to test this call. The sequence was obtained from a woman between 18 and 75 years old in good health. Sequenced input: blood T cells: a sorted CD56 or NKG2C T cell subset, CD4+ or CD8+ T cells, or bulk PBMC T cells (not recorded which). CDR3 residues: CASSHDRNANTGELFF.